This TCR beta chain is drawn from a study of control samples from healthy donors and cancer patients. Here immunoSEQ multiplex PCR was the method, and the copy in TCRdb shows in-frame clones only, minus some. In the table there are roughly 120,000 clones, approximately 90% of which are singletons. V shed 1 base, J shed 7 bases, and the junction held 6 bases outside the gene matches. Germline V gives CDR1 SEHNR, CDR2 FQNEAQ (reference sequence). The CDR3 is made up of 15 amino acids. The sequencing sample was made of blood. The rearrangement uses TRBV7-9 and TRBJ2-7; 11 bases align to TRBD1. The sequence derives from a woman under 30 in good health. Here the CDR3 DNA reads TGTGCCAGCAGCTTAGGAGGGACAGGGGGTTGGGAGCAGTACTTC. Its translation is CASSLGGTGGWEQYF.